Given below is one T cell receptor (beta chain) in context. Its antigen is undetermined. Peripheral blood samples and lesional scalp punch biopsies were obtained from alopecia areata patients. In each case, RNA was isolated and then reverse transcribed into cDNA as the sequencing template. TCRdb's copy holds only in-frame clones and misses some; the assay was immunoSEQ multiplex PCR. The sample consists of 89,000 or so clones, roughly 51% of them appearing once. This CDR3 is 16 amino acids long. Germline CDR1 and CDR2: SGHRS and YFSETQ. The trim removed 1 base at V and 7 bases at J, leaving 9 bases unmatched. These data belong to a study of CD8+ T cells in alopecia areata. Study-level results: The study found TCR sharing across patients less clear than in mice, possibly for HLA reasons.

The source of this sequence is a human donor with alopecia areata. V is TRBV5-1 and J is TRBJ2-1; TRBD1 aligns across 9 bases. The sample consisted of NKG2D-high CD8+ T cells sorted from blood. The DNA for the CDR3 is TGCGCCAGCAGCTTGAGCTTCCCGGGACAGGGAAATGAGCAGTTCTTC. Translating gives CASSLSFPGQGNEQFF. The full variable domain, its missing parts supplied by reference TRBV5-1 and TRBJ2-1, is KAGVTQTPRYLIKTRGQQVTLSCSPISGHRSVSWYQQTPGQGLQFLFEYFSETQRNKGNFPGRFSGRQFSNSRSEMNVSTLELGDSALYLCASSLSFPGQGNEQFFGPGTRLTVL.